One T cell receptor beta chain is described in this entry. This sample was taken from a study of blood T cell repertoires in COVID-19. Background on the study: Some COVID-19 samples were acute and others convalescent; all came from the United States, Italy and Spain. PBMCs, B-cell-depleted T cells, or T cells provided the cDNA or gDNA that made up the material.

In the source study's methods: It was from reference gene primer amplification that nucleated cell counts were estimated. The protocol was immunoSEQ multiplex PCR, while the TCRdb copy is restricted to in-frame clones and leaves out a portion. The V and J calls and clone size are taken from that table; D and trimming were inferred from the DNA. The sample shows some 42,000 clones, 70% to 90% of them seen only once. Germline CDR1 reads SGHRS; CDR2 reads YFSETQ. Trimming at V came to 0 bases and at J to 5 bases, leaving 3 bases not matched to a gene. There are 14 residues in the CDR3. This clonotype was sampled from a human donor in a cohort sampled during active COVID-19. The specimen was peripheral blood. This chain links TRBV5-1 with TRBJ1-1, with TRBD1 matching over 8 bases. The CDR3 DNA follows: TGCGCCAGCAGCTTGGCAGGGGGCGATACTGAAGCTTTCTTT. Its protein is CASSLAGGDTEAFF.